This TCR beta chain is drawn from a study of cytomegalovirus exposure and HLA in healthy donors. Whole-study findings and limits: First-cohort TCR clusters were later found to tend to co-occur in the approximately 120 validation repertoires.

On this clone itself: No antigen is known for it.

Using immunoSEQ multiplex PCR, the repertoire was profiled, and TCRdb retains in-frame clones only, with some absent. The profile shows 35,000 to 50,000 clones, under 95% of them singletons. Per the germline V gene, CDR1 is LNHNV and CDR2 is YYDKDF (reference sequence). The trim removed 5 bases at V and 5 bases at J, leaving 5 bases unmatched. This CDR3 has 13 amino acids. The rearrangement links TRBV15 to TRBJ2-5; 7 bases fit TRBD2. Source material: PBMCs. This clonotype was sampled from a woman younger than 35 in good health and CMV-seronegative. CDR3 amino acids: CATSHGGLETQYF. CDR3 DNA sequence: TGTGCCACCAGCCACGGGGGGTTGGAGACCCAGTACTTC. Complete variable domain (other parts from reference TRBV15 and TRBJ2-5): DAMVIQNPRYQVTQFGKPVTLSCSQTLNHNVMYWYQQKSSQAPKLLFHYYDKDFNNEADTPDNFQSRRPNTSFCFLDIRSPGLGDTAMYLCATSHGGLETQYFGPGTRLLVL.